A single sample is the source of the 11 T cell receptor beta chains below, sequenced in a study of early T cells in non-severe SARS-CoV-2 infection. TCRdb ran MiXCR on the 5' RACE reads and lists one entry per CDR3 protein. This table holds about 37,000 distinct CDR3 sequences, 5.4% found once. The sequences come from whole blood, collected at baseline. Receptors were obtained from an adult who was a healthcare worker with PCR-confirmed SARS-CoV-2 infection or an uninfected control (not recorded which).

The chain has TRBV5-4 and TRBJ2-3, with D unresolved. This CDR3 spans 16 amino acids. The V gene's germline CDR1 is SGHNT and CDR2 YYREEE (reference sequence). V lost 0 bases and J lost 0, with 11 bases in between. The CDR3 loop reads CASSLGGTESTDTQYF. DNA for the CDR3: TGTGCCAGCAGCTTGGGAGGTACGGAAAGCACAGATACGCAGTATTTT.

This clonotype was counted many times. V is TRBV3-1 and J is TRBJ2-1, with D possibly matching TRBD2 (5 bases). CDR1 and CDR2 (germline): LGHDT, YNNKEL (reference sequence). The CDR3 totals 13 residues. V shed 2 bases and J shed 6 bases, with 8 bases lying between them. The CDR3 region has the DNA TGTGCCAGCAGCCAATTGCTAGCCAATGAGCAGTTCTTC. Translated: CASSQLLANEQFF.

The table lists this clonotype with many counts. The chain links TRBV7-2 to TRBJ2-1; the D gene is possibly TRBD2 (6 bases). V was shortened by 1 base and J by 1 base, with 14 bases between the two germline ends. The CDR3 covers 17 residues. Germline V lookup: CDR1 SGHTA, CDR2 FQGNSA. The CDR3 DNA sequence: TGTGCCAGCAGCTTAGGGATTGGGGGACTGTCCTACAATGAGCAGTTCTTC. Protein product: CASSLGIGGLSYNEQFF.

Only a few counts were recorded for this clonotype. This chain links TRBV6-1 with TRBJ2-1, with D hard to call. Trimming left V 6 bases short and J 9 bases short, with 12 bases between. The germline CDR1 and CDR2 sequences are MNHNS and SASEGT. The CDR3 extends over 12 amino acids. CDR3 residues: CASRPLLGEQFF. The CDR3 DNA follows: TGTGCCAGCAGGCCATTACTCGGTGAGCAGTTCTTC.

This clonotype appeared many times. The CDR3 protein is CASRTSGLADNNEQFF. CDR3 DNA sequence: TGTGCCAGCAGGACCTCGGGACTAGCGGATAACAATGAGCAGTTCTTC. This chain links TRBV28 with TRBJ2-1; 11 nucleotides match TRBD2. This CDR3 is built from 16 residues. The junction had 9 bases not matched to a gene; V was cut back by 6 bases and J by 5 bases. Germline CDR1 reads MDHEN; CDR2 reads SYDVKM.

This clonotype was detected only a few times. This chain uses TRBV5-1 with TRBJ2-7; TRBD2 might be the D (5 bases). The V end lost 0 bases, the J end lost 6 bases, and 10 bases lay between the germline ends. This CDR3 spans 13 amino acids. Germline values: CDR1 SGHRS, CDR2 YFSETQ. The CDR3 DNA reads TGCGCCAGCAGCTTGGAGCGGCGAACCGAGCAGTACTTC. Translation gives CASSLERRTEQYF.

This clonotype was observed many times. Written as DNA, the CDR3 is TGTGCCAGTGCCCCTGGGGGCGGGAGCAATCAGCCCCAGCATTTT. Translation: CASAPGGGSNQPQHF. The chain links TRBV19 to TRBJ1-5; D possibly corresponds to TRBD1 (6 bases). V lost 8 bases and J lost 1, with 15 bases in between. The CDR3 runs to 15 residues. Germline V CDR1 and CDR2: LNHDA, SQIVND (reference sequence).

This sequence joins TRBV6-2 or TRBV6-3 and TRBJ2-2; possibly TRBD1 or TRBD2 for D (7 bases each). The length of the CDR3 is 17 residues. V dropped 1 base and J dropped 5 bases, with 17 bases sitting between them. The germline CDR1 and CDR2 sequences are MNHEY and SVGEGT. DNA for the CDR3: TGTGCCAGCAGTTACTACAAGACAGGGCGGGGGACCGGGGAGCTGTTTTTT. This codes for CASSYYKTGRGTGELFF.

As for this clonotype: A much larger clone is a single base away; this may be a read error. The V gene is TRBV19, the J gene TRBJ2-3; D gene ambiguous. Germline CDR1 reads LNHDA; CDR2 reads SQIVND (reference sequence). V shed 3 bases and J shed 4 bases, with 14 bases lying between them. CDR3 length: 15 residues. CDR3 in amino acids: CASSMTNPTADTQYF. The DNA for the CDR3 is TGTGCCAGTAGTATGACCAACCCGACGGCAGATACGCAGTATTTT.

This clonotype occurred many times. J is TRBJ2-7 and V is TRBV27; D is perhaps TRBD1 (5 bases). This CDR3 is built from 13 residues. V dropped 5 bases and J dropped 0 bases, with 8 bases sitting between them. The germline V gene has CDR1 MNHEY and CDR2 SMNVEV (reference sequence). The CDR3 protein is CASSGANSYEQYV. The CDR3 coding sequence is TGTGCCAGCAGTGGGGCGAACTCCTACGAGCAGTACGTC.

This clonotype was seen more than once but under ten times. J is TRBJ2-5 and V is TRBV11-2; 7 positions match TRBD2. CDR1 and CDR2 from the germline V gene are SGHAT and FQNNGV. V shed 7 bases, J shed 1 base, and the junction held 12 bases outside the gene matches. This CDR3 region has 16 residues. The CDR3 region is CASNRGLAEFQETQYF. The CDR3 DNA follows: TGTGCCAGCAACCGAGGGCTAGCGGAGTTCCAAGAGACCCAGTACTTC.